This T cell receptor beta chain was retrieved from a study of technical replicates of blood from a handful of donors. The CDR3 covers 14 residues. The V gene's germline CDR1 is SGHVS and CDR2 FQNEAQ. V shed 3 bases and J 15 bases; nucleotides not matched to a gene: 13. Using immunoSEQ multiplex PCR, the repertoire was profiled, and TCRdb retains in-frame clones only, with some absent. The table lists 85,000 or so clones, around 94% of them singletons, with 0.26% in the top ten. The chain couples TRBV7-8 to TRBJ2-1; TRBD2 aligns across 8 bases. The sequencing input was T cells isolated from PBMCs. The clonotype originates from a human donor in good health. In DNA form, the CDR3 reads TGTGCCAGCAGCTTTCTTCTCGGGAGGGGCTTTTTGTTCTTC. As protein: CASSFLLGRGFLFF.